Listed below are T cell receptor beta chains from one sample, sequenced in a study of T cells in localized non-small cell lung cancer. Using immunoSEQ multiplex PCR, the repertoire was profiled, and TCRdb retains in-frame clones only, with some absent. The sample lists under 60,000 clones; 80% to 90% were seen once. Sequences were derived from peripheral blood, sampled before any cancer treatment. Receptors were obtained from a male donor older than 55 with stage III squamous cell lung carcinoma. Each CDR3 is given with its conserved first and last residue. Each record gives: J gene, V gene, CDR3 protein.

TRBJ2-4	TRBV5-4	CASSFGGVVAKNIQYF
TRBJ2-1	TRBV9	CASAGWSRGGYNEQFF
TRBJ2-1	TRBV18	CASSPRQGRQSNEQFF
TRBJ1-3	TRBV19	CASSMFANTIYF
TRBJ2-2	TRBV10-2	CASSVSPRGELFF
TRBJ2-5	TRBV5-6	CASSLGLEGYQETQYF
TRBJ1-2	TRBV19	CASTPDRVSGYTF
TRBJ2-2	TRBV25-1	CASSEEWRWGAGELFF
TRBJ2-5	TRBV9	CASSPPHGRPGETQYF
TRBJ1-2	TRBV7-2	CASSLGFGFYGYTF
TRBJ2-1	TRBV4-2	CASKKGLAGMNEQFF
TRBJ1-3	TRBV4-2	CASSRPQDVAGNTIYF
TRBJ2-7	TRBV5-6	CASSLHRDRPF
TRBJ2-7	TRBV27	CASSETEDSYEQYF
TRBJ2-6	TRBV7-8	CASSLVHSGANVLTF
TRBJ1-2	TRBV6-4	CASSDGGLSGYTF
TRBJ1-1	TRBV7-8	CASSFMGGAGTEAFF
TRBJ2-5	TRBV20-1	CSAPQETQYF
TRBJ2-1	TRBV18	CASSPATTGYNEQFF
TRBJ2-2	TRBV19	CASSPSLNTGELFF
TRBJ1-4	TRBV19	CASNPRGRGYEKLFF
TRBJ2-1	TRBV11-2	CASSLRGKSSYNEQFF
TRBJ2-1	TRBV5-1	CASSLDSGNYNEQFF
TRBJ2-7	TRBV11-1	CASSIGQAFYEQYF
TRBJ2-1	TRBV5-1	CASRGSGGASGEQFF
TRBJ2-3	TRBV25-1	CASKAGTAPDTQYF
TRBJ1-2	TRBV7-3	CASSSGDSDGGYTF
TRBJ1-3	TRBV6-6	CASSPPGGNTIYF
TRBJ2-7	TRBV14	CASSQEHTHREQYF
TRBJ2-5	TRBV7-2	CASSFKGGETQYF
TRBJ2-4	TRBV7-9	CASSLATSATGGNIQYF
TRBJ2-1	TRBV6-5	CASSRLLSSYNEQFF
TRBJ1-5	TRBV28	CASSLPPGRYQPQHF
TRBJ2-2	TRBV7-7	CASSSSGSNTGELFF
TRBJ2-3	TRBV7-9	CASSSPPTGAKDTQYF
TRBJ2-7	TRBV7-9	CASSFRTGGGYEQYF
TRBJ2-5	TRBV7-2	CASSVDRKETQYF